Presented here are 5 T cell receptor beta chains from one specimen sequenced in a study of read filtering for tumor transcriptome and immune sequencing. From approximately 400 ng of RNA, a library with molecular barcoded alpha/delta and beta/gamma adaptors was made. MiXCR, run by TCRdb on the reads, gives a single entry per CDR3 protein. The sample carries under 150,000 distinct CDR3 sequences, roughly 13% recorded once. The sequencing sample was made of a population of CD138-negative cells sorted from bone marrow. Receptors were obtained from a donor over 35 with multiple myeloma.

In this sample, this clonotype turned up many times. The chain combines TRBV29-1 with TRBJ2-1, with 7 positions matching TRBD2. Germline values: CDR1 SQVTM, CDR2 ANQGSEA. This CDR3 is 13 amino acids long. Trimming cost V 6 bases and J 1 base; bases outside gene matches: 3. CDR3 coding DNA: TGCAGCGTGGGGGGGTCATCCTACAATGAGCAGTTCTTC. It yields the protein CSVGGSSYNEQFF.

This clonotype has ten or more counts. The CDR3 DNA reads TGTGCCAGCAGTAGTGGGACAGGGGCAAAACTGTTTTTT. This encodes CASSSGTGAKLFF. V and J are TRBV12-3 or TRBV12-4 and TRBJ1-4, with 10 positions matching TRBD1. This CDR3 spans 13 amino acids. With V trimmed by 5 bases and J by 10 bases, 4 bases remained unmatched.

This clonotype was seen many times. The CDR3 here is CASSVSRGSTEAFF. DNA of the CDR3: TGTGCCAGCAGCGTATCCCGGGGGAGCACTGAAGCTTTCTTT. This chain links TRBV9 with TRBJ1-1; weak D call: TRBD1 (5 bases). Trimming shortened V by 1 base and J by 4 bases, and 11 bases separated the two germline ends. In germline, CDR1 is SGDLS, CDR2 YYNGEE. This CDR3 region has 14 residues. Together with reference TRBV9 and TRBJ1-1, the CDR3 gives the full variable domain: DSGVTQTPKHLITATGQRVTLRCSPRSGDLSVYWYQQSLDQGLQFLIQYYNGEERAKGNILERFSAQQFPDLHSELNLSSLELGDSALYFCASSVSRGSTEAFFGQGTRLTVV.

At least ten counts were recorded for this clonotype. The chain has TRBV10-3 and TRBJ2-1, with 13 bases that match TRBD2. The CDR3 totals 14 residues. Germline V gene sequence: CDR1 ENHRY, CDR2 SYGVKD. V was pared by 5 bases and J by 7 bases, with 2 bases of the junction left unmatched. Here the CDR3 DNA reads TGTGCCATCAGTCAGACTAGCGGGGGGAATGAGCAGTTCTTC. Its protein is CAISQTSGGNEQFF.

This clonotype was observed at least ten times. The chain employs TRBV9 and TRBJ2-3; tentative D call: TRBD2 (5 bases). This CDR3 is 15 amino acids long. Germline values: CDR1 SGDLS, CDR2 YYNGEE. V was trimmed by 1 base and J by 4 bases, leaving 13 bases between them. CDR3 residues: CASSVSGRLADTQYF. In nucleotides, the CDR3 is TGTGCCAGCAGCGTAAGTGGGAGATTGGCAGATACGCAGTATTTT.